This T cell receptor (beta chain) came from a study of OX40 agonist ivuxolimab in advanced cancers. Looked up from germline, CDR1 is MGHRA and CDR2 is YSYEKL. V shed 0 bases and J shed 5 bases, with 4 bases lying between them. The CDR3 runs to 12 residues. Only in-frame clones appear in the TCRdb table, and some are missing; sequencing was by immunoSEQ multiplex PCR. This table has some 69,000 clones, roughly nine tenths appearing once. V usage is TRBV4-1 and J usage is TRBJ1-2; D not resolved. This sequence originates from an adult with an advanced solid tumor such as melanoma, head and neck, liver or kidney cancer. Source: CD4+ or CD8+ T cells sorted from blood, taken in a trial of the OX40 agonist ivuxolimab. The CDR3: CASSQEGYGYTF. CDR3 coding DNA: TGCGCCAGCAGCCAAGAGGGGTATGGCTACACCTTC.